This T cell receptor (beta chain) was captured in a study of cytomegalovirus exposure and HLA in healthy donors. Note on this clone: Its antigen remains unknown.

PCR employed 60 Vbeta and 13 Jbeta primers. Produced via immunoSEQ multiplex PCR; TCRdb's table is partial and in-frame only. Counted here are around 140,000 clones, just under 80% occurring once; the ten biggest clones make up approximately 1.6%. V shed 2 bases, J shed 1 base, and the junction held 10 bases outside the gene matches. Germline lookup yields CDR1 GTSNPN and CDR2 SVGIG (reference sequence). This CDR3 spans 16 amino acids. Study-wide findings and caveats: Follow-up analysis found HLA locus-dependent TCR association rates, highest for DRB1 and lowest for HLA-C. The study reported that TCR beta sequences accurately predicted HLA-A and HLA-B alleles in most subjects.

The source of this sequence is a woman aged 18-29 years in good health and CMV-seronegative. The V and J genes are TRBV30 and TRBJ1-1; 7 nucleotides line up with TRBD1. The sequenced sample consisted of PBMCs. CDR3 in DNA: TGTGCCTGGAGTTTTGCGCAGGGGGAAGAGAACACTGAAGCTTTCTTT. Amino acid sequence: CAWSFAQGEENTEAFF.